This TCR beta chain was obtained from a study of blood T cells in healthy people across ages. This CDR3 contains 14 residues. The germline V gene encodes CDR1 DFQATT and CDR2 SNEGSKA (reference sequence). Trimming took off 0 bases at V and 6 bases at J, with 14 bases between the two ends. In its sample, this clonotype was seen a few times. It was with a sample-barcoded 5' primer and a J-beta primer mix that a second PCR of about 7 to 12 cycles was run. TCRdb redid the calling of the 5' RACE reads with MiXCR, one entry per CDR3 protein. The sample holds 600,000 to 850,000 distinct CDR3 sequences, just under 25% seen once. The sample was also reused in another study, on T cells of mothers and their children. This second study notes: The authors identified no persistent microchimeric T cell clones.

This clonotype was obtained from a boy aged 10-17 years in good health. The sample taken for sequencing was blood. The chain couples TRBV20-1 to TRBJ1-2; D is perhaps TRBD1 (5 bases). CDR3 region: CSARDPRGYDGYTF. In DNA, the CDR3 is TGCAGTGCTAGAGATCCGCGGGGGTACGATGGCTACACCTTC.